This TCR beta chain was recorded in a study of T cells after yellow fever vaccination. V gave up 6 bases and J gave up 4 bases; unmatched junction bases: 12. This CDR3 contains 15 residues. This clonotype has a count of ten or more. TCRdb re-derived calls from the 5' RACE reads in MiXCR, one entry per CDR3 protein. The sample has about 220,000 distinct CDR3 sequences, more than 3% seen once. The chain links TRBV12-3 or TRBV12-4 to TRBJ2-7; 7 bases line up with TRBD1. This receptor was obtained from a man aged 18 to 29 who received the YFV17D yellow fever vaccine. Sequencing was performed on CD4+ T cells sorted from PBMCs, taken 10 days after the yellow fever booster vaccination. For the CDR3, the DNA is TGTGCCAGCAGCTCGGGACAGCTAGGCCTATACGAGCAGTACTTC. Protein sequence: CASSSGQLGLYEQYF.